These T cell receptor beta chains were read from a single sample in a study of OX40 agonist ivuxolimab in advanced cancers. The repertoire was sequenced with immunoSEQ multiplex PCR; TCRdb's copy has only in-frame clones and lacks some. The sample has fewer than 200,000 clones, around 94% seen once. The sequencing used CD4+ or CD8+ T cells sorted from blood, collected in a trial of the OX40 agonist ivuxolimab. The receptors were gathered from an adult with an advanced solid tumor such as melanoma, head and neck, liver or kidney cancer. CDR3s include the opening cysteine and the closing phenylalanine or tryptophan. The D gene is left open where the match is weak. Expanded clones are given a class, and other clones once, few, many or no size at all.

>TRBV6-6|-|TRBJ1-3|-
CASSYSWGAGNTIYF
TGTGCCAGCAGTTACTCTTGGGGGGCTGGAAACACCATATATTTT
>TRBV5-4|-|TRBJ1-3|once
CASSAVNQGSGNTIYF
TGTGCCAGCAGCGCAGTGAACCAGGGATCTGGAAACACCATATATTTT
>TRBV9|-|TRBJ2-7|-
CASSGRQAPYEQYF
TGTGCCAGCAGCGGGAGACAGGCCCCTTACGAGCAGTACTTC
>TRBV28|TRBD1|TRBJ1-1|-
CASTFPTGGKTEAFF
TGTGCCAGCACGTTCCCAACAGGGGGCAAAACTGAAGCTTTCTTT
>TRBV12-5|TRBD1|TRBJ1-1|-
CASLVRDRGGEAFF
TGTGCTAGCCTCGTTAGAGACAGGGGAGGTGAAGCTTTCTTT
>TRBV5-1|TRBD1|TRBJ2-7|-
CASSLGGQLSYEQYF
TGCGCCAGCAGCTTGGGGGGACAGCTCAGCTACGAGCAGTACTTC
>TRBV11-2|-|TRBJ1-2|-
CASSFASGLLGNGYTF
TGTGCCAGCAGCTTCGCTTCCGGCCTCTTAGGGAATGGCTACACCTTC
>TRBV4-2|-|TRBJ2-7|few
CASSQEAGEEQYF
TGTGCCAGCAGCCAAGAGGCGGGTGAGGAGCAGTACTTC
>TRBV7-9|-|TRBJ1-1|-
CASSFVENTEAFF
TGTGCCAGCAGCTTTGTGGAGAACACTGAAGCTTTCTTT
>TRBV29-1|TRBD1|TRBJ1-2|-
CSVSGQYYGYTF
TGCAGCGTTTCGGGACAGTACTATGGCTACACCTTC
>TRBV2|-|TRBJ1-4|-
CASSEQGPATNEKLFF
TGTGCCAGCAGTGAGCAGGGGCCCGCAACTAATGAAAAACTGTTTTTT
>TRBV18|TRBD1|TRBJ1-1|-
CASSPWTGDMNTEAFF
TGTGCCAGCTCACCTTGGACAGGGGATATGAACACTGAAGCTTTCTTT
>TRBV27|TRBD2|TRBJ2-3|-
CASSWASGRDTQYF
TGTGCCAGCAGTTGGGCTAGCGGCAGAGATACGCAGTATTTT
>TRBV5-4|-|TRBJ2-6|-
CASSLLGANVLTF
TGTGCCAGCAGCTTGCTCGGGGCCAACGTCCTGACTTTC
>TRBV28|TRBD2|TRBJ2-1|-
CASSLTGGINEQFF
TGTGCCAGCAGTTTAACGGGAGGGATCAATGAGCAGTTCTTC
>TRBV6-6|-|TRBJ1-2|-
CASRPPTDLNYGYTF
TGTGCCAGCAGGCCGCCGACAGATTTGAACTATGGCTACACCTTC
>TRBV28|TRBD1|TRBJ2-3|-
CASSFRGQGWDTQYF
TGTGCCAGCAGTTTTCGGGGACAGGGGTGGGATACGCAGTATTTT
>TRBV27|TRBD2|TRBJ2-7|-
CASSSGTRPTYEQYF
TGTGCCAGCAGTTCGGGGACTAGGCCAACCTACGAGCAGTACTTC
>TRBV6-1|-|TRBJ1-5|-
CASSEAGPQTNQPQHF
TGTGCCAGCAGTGAAGCGGGGCCGCAAACAAATCAGCCCCAGCATTTT
>TRBV28|-|TRBJ2-3|-
CASSLPDPDTQYF
TGTGCCAGCAGTTTACCGGACCCAGATACGCAGTATTTT
>TRBV10-3|-|TRBJ2-7|-
CAISSVREPGRGGEQYF
TGTGCCATCAGTTCGGTTCGGGAACCGGGACGAGGGGGCGAGCAGTACTTC
>TRBV4-3|-|TRBJ2-7|-
CASSHRADATDLYEQYF
TGCGCCAGCAGCCACAGAGCCGACGCCACCGACCTTTACGAGCAGTACTTC
>TRBV6-5|-|TRBJ1-2|-
CASSYRALKGYGYTF
TGTGCCAGCAGTTACAGGGCCCTAAAGGGATATGGCTACACCTTC
>TRBV7-9|-|TRBJ2-1|-
CASSFLAGGAGDEQFF
TGTGCCAGCAGCTTTCTGGCGGGCGGGGCCGGGGATGAGCAGTTCTTC
>TRBV18|-|TRBJ2-7|-
CASSPPPGNYEQYF
TGTGCCAGCTCACCACCCCCGGGAAACTACGAGCAGTACTTC
>TRBV9|TRBD1|TRBJ1-6|-
CASTRDRRFGNSPLHF
TGTGCCAGCACCCGGGACAGGAGATTCGGTAATTCACCCCTCCACTTT
>TRBV5-6|TRBD1|TRBJ1-6|-
CASSPEPTGGSSPLHF
TGTGCCAGCAGCCCGGAACCGACAGGGGGCAGTTCACCCCTCCACTTT
>TRBV7-9|TRBD1|TRBJ1-5|few
CASSPGTGTGQPQHF
TGTGCCAGCAGCCCAGGGACAGGGACCGGTCAGCCCCAGCATTTT
>TRBV6-6|-|TRBJ1-4|once
CASKKAGYEKLFF
TGTGCCAGCAAAAAGGCAGGGTATGAAAAACTGTTTTTT
>TRBV7-2|TRBD2|TRBJ2-2|once
CASSPTRASGYTGELFF
TGTGCCAGCAGCCCAACCCGGGCTAGCGGGTACACCGGGGAGCTGTTTTTT
>TRBV7-8|-|TRBJ2-7|once
CASSLVPSYEQYF
TGTGCCAGCAGCTTAGTCCCAAGCTACGAGCAGTACTTC
>TRBV28|-|TRBJ2-1|-
CASNRGAASALVGYNEQFF
TGTGCCAGCAACCGGGGGGCGGCTAGCGCCCTCGTCGGCTACAATGAGCAGTTCTTC
>TRBV7-9|-|TRBJ2-3|-
CASSRTPDPRHHTQYF
TGTGCCAGCAGCCGCACCCCGGACCCCCGGCATCATACGCAGTATTTT
>TRBV15|-|TRBJ2-3|once
CATSRGTPFMADTQYF
TGTGCCACCAGCAGAGGTACTCCGTTCATGGCAGATACGCAGTATTTT
>TRBV4-3|-|TRBJ2-5|-
CASSQERGASDPRGETQYF
TGCGCCAGCAGCCAAGAGCGGGGCGCTAGCGACCCCCGGGGGGAGACCCAGTACTTC
>TRBV18|TRBD1|TRBJ1-5|-
CASSWDSLSNQPQHF
TGTGCCAGCTCATGGGACAGCCTCAGCAATCAGCCCCAGCATTTT
>TRBV19|-|TRBJ2-1|few
CASSISLVASPEQFF
TGTGCCAGTAGTATATCCCTAGTTGCATCTCCCGAGCAGTTCTTC
>TRBV10-3|TRBD1|TRBJ1-4|-
CAISGEQGVSTNEKLFF
TGTGCCATCAGTGGGGAACAGGGGGTCTCAACTAATGAAAAACTGTTTTTT